This T cell receptor beta chain was recovered during a study of beta chain features in type 1 diabetes. Points from the study as a whole: Within each of all four CD4+ subsets, Type 1 diabetes patients had TCRB CDR3s that were moderately but significantly shorter.

The whole isolated RNA underwent reverse transcription, so sequencing captured expressed TCRB transcripts. About 3.4 million reads per sample on average were obtained from naive, central memory and regulatory T cell samples. The table came from immunoSEQ multiplex PCR; TCRdb's copy has only in-frame clones and leaves some out. The sample contains some 250,000 clones, 25% to 30% of which appear only once. A note on this clone: Its cognate antigen is unknown.

This CDR3 contains 13 residues. Germline V gene sequence: CDR1 WNHNN, CDR2 SYGVQD (reference sequence). V dropped 3 bases and J dropped 4 bases, with 10 bases sitting between them. This sequence was found in a man aged 25-40 years in good health. The chain joins TRBV10-1 to TRBJ2-7, with D uncertain. Sequencing input: central memory CD4+ T cells from blood. This chain's CDR3 is CASSDPNTYEQYF. CDR3 nucleotides: TGCGCCAGCAGTGATCCCAACACGTACGAGCAGTACTTC.